This TCR beta chain stems from a study of blood T cells in healthy people across ages. This CDR3 comprises 15 residues. Germline-derived CDR1 and CDR2 are SGHRS and YFSETQ. V shed 7 bases, J shed 0 bases, and the junction held 8 bases outside the gene matches. The authors ran a second PCR of about 6 to 11 cycles using a sample-barcoded 5' primer and a J-beta primer mix. Every single cDNA molecule received a tag from a template-switch adaptor with 12 random nucleotides. TCRdb re-called the 5' RACE reads through MiXCR, storing one row per CDR3 protein. The sample includes hundreds of thousands of distinct CDR3 sequences, about 32% of them seen just once.

Sequenced input: blood. The V and J genes are TRBV5-1 and TRBJ2-3; 7 bases line up with TRBD1. The clonotype originates from an elderly woman in good health. The CDR3 coding sequence is TGCGCCAGCCGACGGAGACAGGGAAGCACAGATACGCAGTATTTT. As protein: CASRRRQGSTDTQYF.